This entry concerns a single TCR beta chain. Antigen: not known. Primers: 60 Vbeta forward and 13 Jbeta reverse. TCRdb's table, derived via immunoSEQ multiplex PCR, lists solely in-frame clones and lacks some. The sample consists of fewer than 110,000 clones, about 80% of them appearing once. With V trimmed by 4 bases and J by 4 bases, 10 bases remained unmatched. The germline V gene has CDR1 MNHEY and CDR2 SMNVEV (reference sequence). The CDR3 contains 16 residues. The data belong to a study of cytomegalovirus exposure and HLA in healthy donors. Points from the study as a whole: A link between a missense DCLRE1C variant and TCR beta V- and J-gene trimming emerged from a later analysis.

The receptor was isolated from a man between 25 and 39 years old in good health and CMV-seropositive. V gene TRBV27 combines with J gene TRBJ2-5; 9 bases agree with TRBD1. The sequencing input was PBMCs. The CDR3 reads CASSSRAGTGRETQYF. For the CDR3, the DNA is TGTGCCAGCAGTTCCCGAGCGGGGACAGGGCGAGAGACCCAGTACTTC.